These 26 T cell receptor beta chains share one sample of origin, sequenced in a study of cytomegalovirus exposure and HLA in healthy donors. 60 Vbeta and 13 Jbeta primers were used in PCR. Only in-frame clones appear in the TCRdb table, and some are missing; sequencing was by immunoSEQ multiplex PCR. The table lists about 180,000 clones, roughly four fifths of them singletons. Sequenced input: PBMCs. Receptor source: a man aged 18 to 30 in good health and CMV-seronegative.

The chain has TRBV7-2 and TRBJ1-4; 11 nucleotides agree with TRBD1. The CDR3 length is 16 residues. J lost 7 bases, V lost 2 bases, and 6 bases had no gene match. Germline lookup yields CDR1 SGHTA and CDR2 FQGNSA. In nucleotides, the CDR3 is TGTGCCAGCAGCTTAAGGCGCGGGACAGGGGGTGAAAAACTGTTTTTT. This codes for CASSLRRGTGGEKLFF. Together with reference TRBV7-2 and TRBJ1-4, the CDR3 gives the full variable domain: GAGVSQSPSNKVTEKGKDVELRCDPISGHTALYWYRQSLGQGLEFLIYFQGNSAPDKSGLPSDRFSAERTGGSVSTLTIQRTQQEDSAVYLCASSLRRGTGGEKLFFGSGTQLSVL.

This clone has a single count. The J gene is TRBJ1-2, the V gene TRBV30; D gene uncertain. This CDR3 comprises 13 residues. V lost 4 bases and J lost 8, with 17 bases in between. Germline CDR1 reads GTSNPN; CDR2 reads SVGIG (reference sequence). The CDR3 loop reads CAWTINPREGYTF. In DNA, the CDR3 is TGTGCCTGGACCATCAACCCCCGCGAGGGCTACACCTTC.

The rearrangement links TRBV6-5 to TRBJ1-1; 11 positions match TRBD1. The CDR3 has 16 residues. Germline trimming cut 4 bases from V and 4 bases from J; bases unmatched to any gene: 8. In germline, CDR1 is MNHEY, CDR2 SVGAGI. The CDR3 loop is CASSFGRGTGGTEAFF. Written as DNA, the CDR3 is TGTGCCAGCAGTTTTGGTCGGGGGACAGGGGGCACTGAAGCTTTCTTT.

The V gene is TRBV6-4, the J gene TRBJ2-7; 9 nucleotides agree with TRBD1. V gave up 5 bases and J gave up 6 bases; unmatched junction bases: 11. The CDR3 runs to 15 residues. CDR1 and CDR2 from the germline V gene are MRHNA and SNTAGT. The CDR3 DNA reads TGTGCCAGCAGTCCCCAGGGACAGGGAGGGTTCGAGCAGTACTTC. It translates to CASSPQGQGGFEQYF.

The rearrangement links TRBV7-2 to TRBJ2-7, with TRBD1 matching over 8 bases. The CDR3 has 14 residues. V lost 3 bases to trimming and J lost 3 bases; unmatched junction nucleotides: 4. From germline, CDR1 is SGHTA and CDR2 FQGNSA. The CDR3 sequence is CASSFGTGGYEQYF. For the CDR3, the DNA is TGTGCCAGCAGCTTCGGGACAGGAGGCTACGAGCAGTACTTC.

The gene calls are TRBV5-1 and TRBJ2-5; the D gene is possibly TRBD2 (6 bases). The CDR3 totals 14 residues. V was trimmed by 6 bases and J by 3 bases, leaving 15 bases between them. Per the germline V gene, CDR1 is SGHRS and CDR2 is YFSETQ. The CDR3 loop reads CASNLAREKETQYF. CDR3 in DNA: TGCGCCAGCAACCTTGCGCGGGAAAAAGAGACCCAGTACTTC.

V gene TRBV5-3 combines with J gene TRBJ1-1; D may be TRBD1 (6 bases). TRBV5-3 falls under the ORF class, with uncertain function. Trimming took off 7 bases at V and 1 base at J, with 11 bases between the two ends. This CDR3 has 13 residues. DNA for the CDR3: TGTGCCAGACCCGGACAGACGAACACTGAAGCTTTCTTT. Residues: CARPGQTNTEAFF.

This chain connects TRBV10-3 to TRBJ2-7, with a tentative D call TRBD1 (5 bases). V shed 10 bases and J shed 3 bases, with 16 bases lying between them. This CDR3 spans 13 amino acids. From germline, CDR1 is ENHRY and CDR2 SYGVKD. The CDR3 DNA reads as TGTGCCACTCGTCCGGACACGAACTACGAGCAGTACTTC. Translation gives CATRPDTNYEQYF.

This sequence joins TRBV30 and TRBJ1-1, with no clear D. Germline V gene sequence: CDR1 GTSNPN, CDR2 SVGIG (reference sequence). The CDR3 is 17 residues long. Trimming removed 3 bases from V and 1 base from J, with 21 bases in between. The CDR3 spells CAWRADTAVGPNTEAFF. Here the CDR3 DNA reads TGTGCCTGGAGGGCAGACACGGCCGTCGGCCCGAACACTGAAGCTTTCTTT.

This clone was observed a single time. The chain couples TRBV5-1 to TRBJ2-1, with 10 bases matching TRBD2. V was clipped by 2 bases and J by 0 bases; unmatched bases: 8. The germline CDR1 and CDR2 sequences are SGHRS and YFSETQ. The CDR3 is made up of 18 amino acids. CDR3 sequence reads: CASSLRVAGGSSYNEQFF. DNA of the CDR3: TGCGCCAGCAGCTTAAGGGTAGCGGGGGGTAGCTCCTACAATGAGCAGTTCTTC. Supplemented by reference TRBV5-1 and TRBJ2-1, the full variable domain reads KAGVTQTPRYLIKTRGQQVTLSCSPISGHRSVSWYQQTPGQGLQFLFEYFSETQRNKGNFPGRFSGRQFSNSRSEMNVSTLELGDSALYLCASSLRVAGGSSYNEQFFGPGTRLTVL.

The J gene is TRBJ1-2, the V gene TRBV28; the match to TRBD1 covers 10 bases. Germline V gives CDR1 MDHEN, CDR2 SYDVKM. The CDR3 spans 13 residues. J lost 7 bases, V lost 6 bases, and 5 bases had no gene match. The CDR3 reads CASRGTGVIGYTF. In nucleotides, the CDR3 is TGTGCCAGCAGGGGGACAGGGGTGATTGGCTACACCTTC.

Note on this clone: This specimen includes other DNA sequences encoding the same CDR3. This rearrangement joins TRBV7-9 to TRBJ1-5; D is ambiguous. The CDR3 is made up of 13 amino acids. V lost 1 base, J lost 4 bases, and 5 bases lay in between. Germline V gene sequence: CDR1 SEHNR, CDR2 FQNEAQ (reference sequence). This CDR3 reads CASSLDGNQPQHF. The CDR3 bases are TGTGCCAGCAGCTTAGACGGGAATCAGCCCCAGCATTTT.

This chain links TRBV6-6 with TRBJ2-7, with D tentatively TRBD2 (5 bases). V gave up 7 bases and J gave up 6 bases, with 19 bases separating them. The CDR3 consists of 14 residues. Looked up from germline, CDR1 is MNHNY and CDR2 is SVGAGI (reference sequence). CDR3: CASTDGEFSLEQYF. The DNA of the CDR3 is TGTGCCAGCACCGACGGGGAGTTCTCTCTCGAGCAGTACTTC.

V is TRBV5-1 and J is TRBJ2-7; TRBD1 matches at 11 bases. V lost 4 bases and J lost 2; bases outside the gene matches: 5. Germline V gene data show CDR1 as SGHRS and CDR2 as YFSETQ. The CDR3 is made up of 15 amino acids. This CDR3 reads CASSNWDRGAYEQYF. The CDR3 DNA sequence: TGCGCCAGCAGCAATTGGGACAGGGGGGCCTACGAGCAGTACTTC. Variable domain in full (rest from reference TRBV5-1 and TRBJ2-7): KAGVTQTPRYLIKTRGQQVTLSCSPISGHRSVSWYQQTPGQGLQFLFEYFSETQRNKGNFPGRFSGRQFSNSRSEMNVSTLELGDSALYLCASSNWDRGAYEQYFGPGTRLTVT.

This clone was detected a few times. This chain connects TRBV6-1 to TRBJ2-4, with 8 nucleotides matching TRBD1. The CDR3 covers 17 residues. J was trimmed by 0 bases and V by 4 bases; bases with no gene match: 8. Germline assignment: CDR1 MNHNS and CDR2 SASEGT. This CDR3 is CASSGRQGRLAKNIQYF. CDR3 bases: TGTGCCAGCAGTGGTCGACAGGGGCGATTAGCCAAAAACATTCAGTACTTC.

Only one count was recorded for this clone. This chain connects TRBV28 to TRBJ1-2; 8 bases agree with TRBD1. The germline gives CDR1 MDHEN, CDR2 SYDVKM. V gave up 7 bases and J gave up 6 bases; unmatched junction bases: 1. The CDR3 covers 11 residues. The CDR3 loop is CASTRGHGYTF. The CDR3 region has the DNA TGTGCCAGCACCAGGGGGCATGGCTACACCTTC.

CDR3 DNA: TGTGCCAGCAGCTTATGGGGCCAGGGTGGGCGATCACCCCTCCACTTT. This translates into CASSLWGQGGRSPLHF. The V and J genes are TRBV11-2 and TRBJ1-6, with D maybe TRBD1 (5 bases). V lost 2 bases and J lost 10, with 18 bases in between. Per germline, CDR1 SGHAT and CDR2 FQNNGV. This CDR3 has 16 residues.

The chain has TRBV9 and TRBJ2-1; D is perhaps TRBD1 (6 bases). Germline V gives CDR1 SGDLS, CDR2 YYNGEE. The CDR3 covers 14 residues. V shed 0 bases and J shed 6 bases, with 10 bases lying between them. CDR3 DNA: TGTGCCAGCAGCGTAGGGGGGCCTCGCAATGAGCAGTTCTTC. It is translated as CASSVGGPRNEQFF.

The chain has TRBV14 and TRBJ1-2; D gene uncertain. The germline V gene encodes CDR1 SGHDN and CDR2 FVKESK. V gave up 1 base and J gave up 8 bases, with 5 bases separating them. The CDR3 sequence is 11 residues long. The CDR3 DNA follows: TGTGCCAGCAGCCAAGGCGGGGGCTACACCTTC. Translation: CASSQGGGYTF.

The chain joins TRBV7-3 to TRBJ2-7, with D possibly matching TRBD2 (5 bases). V shed 4 bases and J shed 2 bases, with 21 bases lying between them. The CDR3 sequence is 17 residues long. Per the germline V gene, CDR1 is SGHTA and CDR2 is FQGTGA. In DNA form, the CDR3 reads TGTGCCAGCAGCTCGAAAAAGACCGGGATTGAACCCTACGAGCAGTACTTC. The encoded protein is CASSSKKTGIEPYEQYF. Combining the CDR3 with reference TRBV7-3 and TRBJ2-7 gives the whole variable domain GAGVSQTPSNKVTEKGKYVELRCDPISGHTALYWYRQSLGQGPEFLIYFQGTGAADDSGLPNDRFFAVRPEGSVSTLKIQRTERGDSAVYLCASSSKKTGIEPYEQYFGPGTRLTVT.

The chain couples TRBV15 to TRBJ1-1; TRBD1 aligns across 8 bases. CDR3 size: 11 residues. The J segment lost 10 bases and the V segment lost 4 bases, leaving 2 bases of the junction unmatched. Germline V lookup: CDR1 LNHNV, CDR2 YYDKDF (reference sequence). The CDR3 spells CATSTTGAAFF. DNA of the CDR3: TGTGCCACCAGCACGACAGGGGCAGCTTTCTTT. The full variable domain, completed using reference TRBV15 and TRBJ1-1, is DAMVIQNPRYQVTQFGKPVTLSCSQTLNHNVMYWYQQKSSQAPKLLFHYYDKDFNNEADTPDNFQSRRPNTSFCFLDIRSPGLGDTAMYLCATSTTGAAFFGQGTRLTVV.

The chain is built from TRBV5-7 and TRBJ2-7; unclear D gene. TRBV5-7 is an ORF for which the function is uncertain. Trimming removed 0 bases from V and 6 bases from J, with 10 bases in between. The CDR3 runs to 13 residues. The CDR3 protein is CASSLGMRCEQYF. The CDR3 region has the DNA TGTGCCAGCAGCTTGGGGATGCGGTGCGAGCAGTACTTC.

V and J are TRBV28 and TRBJ2-7, with a tentative D call TRBD1 (6 bases). CDR3 size: 15 residues. Germline assignment: CDR1 MDHEN and CDR2 SYDVKM. Trimming left V 1 base short and J 5 bases short, with 15 bases between. The CDR3 DNA reads as TGTGCCAGCAGTTTATCTTCCAGGGGTTACAACGAGCAGTACTTC. This gives the protein CASSLSSRGYNEQYF.

The chain has TRBV9 and TRBJ2-5; no reliable D call. Per germline, CDR1 SGDLS and CDR2 YYNGEE. The CDR3 spans 17 residues. Trimming took 3 bases from V and 4 from J, leaving 22 bases between them. CDR3 protein: CASSGLLADPDGETQYF. In nucleotides, the CDR3 is TGTGCCAGCAGCGGGCTTTTAGCCGACCCCGACGGAGAGACCCAGTACTTC.

On this clone itself: This specimen includes other DNA sequences encoding the same CDR3. This rearrangement joins TRBV7-6 to TRBJ2-7; TRBD1 matches at 7 bases. The CDR3 length is 14 residues. In germline, CDR1 is SGHVS, CDR2 FNYEAQ. V lost 1 base to trimming and J lost 2 bases; unmatched junction nucleotides: 2. This CDR3 is CASSLDRGPYEQYF. DNA for the CDR3: TGTGCCAGCAGCTTAGACAGGGGCCCCTACGAGCAGTACTTC.

This chain joins TRBV5-1 and TRBJ2-7, with D possibly matching TRBD2 (7 bases). V was cut by 0 bases and J by 7 bases, with 20 bases left in between. This CDR3 contains 16 residues. Looked up from germline, CDR1 is SGHRS and CDR2 is YFSETQ. CDR3 DNA sequence: TGCGCCAGCAGCTTGGCCGGTGTTCGGGGGGCGAGAGAGCAGTACTTC. Its translation is CASSLAGVRGAREQYF.